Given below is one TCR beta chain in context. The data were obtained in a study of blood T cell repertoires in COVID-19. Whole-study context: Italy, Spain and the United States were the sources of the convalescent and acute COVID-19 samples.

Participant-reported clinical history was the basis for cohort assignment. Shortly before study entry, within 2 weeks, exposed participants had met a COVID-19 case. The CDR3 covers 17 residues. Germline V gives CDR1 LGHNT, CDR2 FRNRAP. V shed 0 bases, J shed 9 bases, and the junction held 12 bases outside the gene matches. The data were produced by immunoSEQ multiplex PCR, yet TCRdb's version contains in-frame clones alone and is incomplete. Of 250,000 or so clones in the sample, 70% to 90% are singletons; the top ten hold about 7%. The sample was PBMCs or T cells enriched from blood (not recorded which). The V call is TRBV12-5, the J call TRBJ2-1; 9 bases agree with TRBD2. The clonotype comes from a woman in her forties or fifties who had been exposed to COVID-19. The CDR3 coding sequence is TGTGCTAGTGGTTTGGTAGGGAGCGGGGGGAAGGTCGGTGAGCAGTTCTTC. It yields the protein CASGLVGSGGKVGEQFF. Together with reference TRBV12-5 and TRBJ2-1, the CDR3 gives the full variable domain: DARVTQTPRHKVTEMGQEVTMRCQPILGHNTVFWYRQTMMQGLELLAYFRNRAPLDDSGMPKDRFSAEMPDATLATLKIQPSEPRDSAVYFCASGLVGSGGKVGEQFFGPGTRLTVL.